This T cell receptor beta chain was found in a study of T cell responses to AZD1222 COVID-19 vaccine. Concerning this clone: Its antigen remains unidentified.

Clones were read by immunoSEQ multiplex PCR, and TCRdb kept only the in-frame ones, dropping some. The sample includes 100,000 to 120,000 clones, 88% of them seen just once. Study-wide points: Baseline testing showed seropositivity in only five to seven AZD1222 recipients.

Germline V lookup: CDR1 MGHDK, CDR2 SYGVNS. V lost 4 bases and J lost 5, with 12 bases in between. CDR3 length: 14 amino acids. The receptor was derived from an adult who received the AZD1222 COVID-19 vaccine. This chain connects TRBV25-1 to TRBJ1-5; the D is unclear. The sequencing here drew on peripheral blood, taken 28 days after the second AZD1222 dose. The DNA for the CDR3 is TGTGCCAGCAGTGCGGCGCGGGCCTATCAGCCCCAGCATTTT. Its protein is CASSAARAYQPQHF.